Below, 7 T cell receptor beta chains from the same sample are listed, as sequenced in a study of T cells in Graves' hyperthyroidism and ophthalmopathy. TCR beta CDR3 sequences were amplified from RNA transcripts. Initially, a first-round RT-PCR of the TCR CDR3 employed the HTBI primer set. TCRdb reprocessed the multiplex PCR reads with MiXCR, giving one entry per CDR3 protein. The table records approximately 740,000 distinct CDR3 sequences, roughly 15% of them present only once. The sample comprised blood. These receptors were obtained from a woman aged 18-29 years with Graves' hyperthyroidism.

V usage is TRBV20-1 and J usage is TRBJ2-2; D unclear. Per germline, CDR1 DFQATT and CDR2 SNEGSKA (reference sequence). This CDR3 comprises 15 residues. V was clipped by 2 bases and J by 4 bases, with 14 bases between them. The CDR3 loop reads CSARSSTQGTGELFF. The CDR3 DNA sequence: TGCAGTGCTAGATCGTCGACCCAAGGCACCGGGGAGCTGTTTTTT.

The chain links TRBV10-3 to TRBJ2-1; D gene ambiguous. Germline CDR1 is ENHRY and CDR2 is SYGVKD. V lost 6 bases, J lost 3 bases, and 6 bases lay in between. This CDR3 is built from 12 residues. The CDR3 region has the DNA TGTGCCATCAGGACAAACTACAATGAGCAGTTCTTC. Its translation is CAIRTNYNEQFF.

This clonotype was detected only a few times. The gene calls are TRBV5-1 and TRBJ1-1; D perhaps matches TRBD1 (6 bases). The germline V gene has CDR1 SGHRS and CDR2 YFSETQ. Deletions cut 0 bases from V and 4 bases from J, with 10 bases between. The CDR3 totals 14 residues. For the CDR3, the DNA is TGCGCCAGCAGCTTGGCCGGGACAACCACTGAAGCTTTCTTT. Protein sequence: CASSLAGTTTEAFF.

The DNA for the CDR3 is TGTGCCAGCAGCACGGGACTAGCGGGAGGTAACTCCTACAATGAGCAGTTCTTC. Translated: CASSTGLAGGNSYNEQFF. The chain recombines TRBV11-3 with TRBJ2-1, with 15 bases identical to TRBD2. V was clipped by 5 bases and J by 0 bases; unmatched bases: 5. Germline V gives CDR1 SGHNT, CDR2 YENEEA. This CDR3 contains 18 residues.

The J gene is TRBJ2-7, the V gene TRBV20-1; 10 bases are a match to TRBD2. The ends lost 6 bases at V and 7 bases at J; junction bases unmatched: 12. Germline CDR1 is DFQATT and CDR2 is SNEGSKA (reference sequence). This CDR3 spans 14 amino acids. The CDR3 loop is CSARKASGSGEQYF. For the CDR3, the DNA is TGCAGTGCCCGAAAGGCTAGCGGGAGTGGAGAGCAGTACTTC.

This clonotype was seen ten or more times. The chain uses TRBV11-1 and TRBJ2-7; D unclear. Trimming cost V 1 base and J 2 bases, with 12 bases left between them. The CDR3 is 15 amino acids. CDR1 SGHAT and CDR2 FQDESV come from the germline V gene (reference sequence). The CDR3 spells CASSLVAVAPYEQYF. The CDR3 DNA reads TGTGCCAGCAGCTTAGTTGCAGTTGCCCCCTACGAGCAGTACTTC.

The J gene is TRBJ2-7, the V gene TRBV27, with a weak D call TRBD1 (5 bases). CDR3 length: 12 amino acids. The V and J ends lost 8 bases and 2 bases respectively, with 10 bases between them. The germline V gene has CDR1 MNHEY and CDR2 SMNVEV (reference sequence). CDR3 region: CASSVGPYEQYF. In DNA form, the CDR3 reads TGTGCCAGCTCGGTGGGGCCCTACGAGCAGTACTTC.